This passage covers 13 T cell receptor beta chains from one sample sequenced in a study of blood T cell repertoires in COVID-19. Only in-frame clones appear in the TCRdb table, and some are missing; sequencing was by immunoSEQ multiplex PCR. Of approximately 200,000 clones in the sample, more than 75% were seen once. The specimen sequenced was peripheral blood. The receptors derive from a person aged 65 to 79 with COVID-19, enrolled during active disease.

This clone was observed a handful of times. The chain carries TRBV6-2 or TRBV6-3 and TRBJ1-5; a possible D gene is TRBD1 (5 bases). This CDR3 is 15 amino acids long. Germline-derived CDR1 and CDR2 are MNHEY and SVGEGT. Trimming stripped 3 bases from V and 6 bases from J, with 15 bases between. The CDR3 DNA follows: TGTGCCAGCAGTTATGTCAGACTAGGGGTTCAGCCCCAGCATTTT. This encodes CASSYVRLGVQPQHF.

V is TRBV28 and J is TRBJ1-5, with D tentatively TRBD1 (5 bases). V shed 1 base and J shed 0 bases, with 16 bases lying between them. This CDR3 spans 18 amino acids. The germline gives CDR1 MDHEN, CDR2 SYDVKM. CDR3 region: CASSLSGWGRNSNQPQHF. The CDR3, as DNA: TGTGCCAGCAGTTTATCGGGCTGGGGCAGAAATAGCAATCAGCCCCAGCATTTT.

The chain uses TRBV19 and TRBJ2-1; TRBD1 aligns across 7 bases. V shed 8 bases and J 8 bases; nucleotides not matched to a gene: 15. In germline, CDR1 is LNHDA, CDR2 SQIVND (reference sequence). The CDR3 spans 15 residues. CDR3 residues: CASSGGAGGGDEQFF. CDR3 nucleotide sequence: TGTGCCAGTTCTGGAGGCGCAGGGGGTGGGGATGAGCAGTTCTTC.

The chain joins TRBV27 to TRBJ2-2; 7 nucleotides match TRBD2. Losses at the gene ends were 1 base for V and 4 bases for J; bases not matched to a gene: 9. Per the germline V gene, CDR1 is MNHEY and CDR2 is SMNVEV (reference sequence). The CDR3 totals 17 residues. The CDR3, as DNA: TGTGCCAGCAGTTTATGGGAGGGGTCGGGTGGCACCGGGGAGCTGTTTTTT. Amino acid sequence: CASSLWEGSGGTGELFF.

The gene calls are TRBV12-5 and TRBJ1-2; 9 nucleotides match TRBD1. The trim removed 0 bases at V and 1 base at J, leaving 15 bases unmatched. The CDR3 covers 20 residues. The germline V gene encodes CDR1 LGHNT and CDR2 FRNRAP. CDR3 coding DNA: TGTGCTAGTGGTTTGGTACCCCTCCACGGACAGGGGCAAGATAACTATGGCTACACCTTC. Translated: CASGLVPLHGQGQDNYGYTF.

The sample holds a few counts of this clone. The chain is built from TRBV5-1 and TRBJ2-3, with a possible D match to TRBD2 (6 bases). CDR1 is SGHRS and CDR2 is YFSETQ in the germline V gene. V was shortened by 0 bases and J by 1 base, with 12 bases between the two germline ends. This CDR3 region has 16 residues. CDR3 loop: CASSLDLSSGTDTQYF. CDR3 bases: TGCGCCAGCAGCTTGGATTTGTCTAGCGGCACAGATACGCAGTATTTT.

V is TRBV7-2 and J is TRBJ2-1; perhaps TRBD1 as D (6 bases). V lost 8 bases to trimming and J lost 6 bases, with 20 bases between them. The CDR3 length is 15 residues. Germline V CDR1 and CDR2: SGHTA, FQGNSA. The CDR3 DNA reads TGTGCCAGCCAACCGACCAAACAGGGATTCAATGAGCAGTTCTTC. This codes for CASQPTKQGFNEQFF.

The chain recombines TRBV6-4 with TRBJ1-5; 10 positions agree with TRBD1. V was clipped by 6 bases and J by 1 base; unmatched bases: 9. There are 17 residues in the CDR3. From germline, CDR1 is MRHNA and CDR2 SNTAGT. The CDR3 region has the DNA TGTGCCAGCAGGGAGGGACAGGGGATGGTAAGCAATCAGCCCCAGCATTTT. Translated: CASREGQGMVSNQPQHF.

This chain uses TRBV19 with TRBJ1-4; D is possibly TRBD1 (6 bases). Germline CDR1 LNHDA, CDR2 SQIVND (reference sequence). The CDR3 extends over 14 amino acids. V was pared by 9 bases and J by 3 bases, with 14 bases between. DNA of the CDR3: TGTGCCAGCCTAGACCCAGGGGCTAATGAAAAACTGTTTTTT. This gives the protein CASLDPGANEKLFF.

The chain combines TRBV6-5 with TRBJ1-6; TRBD1 is a possible D gene (6 bases). The length of the CDR3 is 15 residues. Germline V gives CDR1 MNHEY, CDR2 SVGAGI. V was shortened by 0 bases and J by 7 bases, with 10 bases between the two germline ends. The CDR3 sequence is CASSYSTGRNSPLHF. DNA of the CDR3: TGTGCCAGCAGTTACTCGACAGGCAGGAATTCACCCCTCCACTTT.

The chain links TRBV3-1 (or the pseudogene TRBV3-2) to TRBJ1-1, with D possibly matching TRBD1 (6 bases). This CDR3 has 15 amino acids. Germline V gene lookup returns CDR1 LGHDT and CDR2 YNNKEL (reference sequence). Trimming pared 4 bases from V and 5 bases from J, leaving 17 bases between. CDR3 nucleotides: TGTGCCAGCAGCCTAAACAGGGTGGGGAAAACTGAAGCTTTCTTT. The encoded protein is CASSLNRVGKTEAFF.

The chain couples TRBV9 to TRBJ2-5; D is perhaps TRBD1 (5 bases). CDR3 length: 15 residues. The V gene's germline CDR1 is SGDLS and CDR2 YYNGEE. Deletions cut 3 bases from V and 5 bases from J, with 17 bases between. CDR3 in DNA: TGTGCCAGCAGCGCCCTTGGTGGGGCGACGGAGACCCAGTACTTC. It specifies CASSALGGATETQYF.

The chain joins TRBV6-2 or TRBV6-3 to TRBJ2-7; TRBD1 is a possible D gene (5 bases). Trimming left V 4 bases short and J 4 bases short, with 14 bases between. The CDR3 consists of 14 residues. Germline CDR1 is MNHEY and CDR2 is SVGEGT. The CDR3 loop reads CASSSLGPRYEQYF. The DNA for the CDR3 is TGTGCCAGCAGTTCGCTGGGGCCCCGTTACGAGCAGTACTTC.